Described below is a single T cell receptor beta chain sequence and its context. The CDR3 has 13 amino acids. Per germline, CDR1 SNHLY and CDR2 FYNNEI. The V end lost 6 bases, the J end lost 4 bases, and 13 bases lay between the germline ends. The sample comes from a study of patients and donors after allogeneic stem cell transplantation. TCRdb fed the RT-PCR reads into MiXCR, producing one record per CDR3 protein. The data hold fewer than 250,000 distinct CDR3 sequences, with 12% to 15% observed a single time. Sample: blood, either unsorted or a sorted T cell fraction (not recorded which). This sequence joins TRBV2 and TRBJ2-7, with a tentative D call TRBD1 (6 bases). The clonotype originates from a human donor who was either an allogeneic HSCT recipient or a stem cell or donor lymphocyte infusion donor (not recorded which). It is not recorded whose cells these are; they may come from a transplant donor. The CDR3 bases are TGTGCCAGCAGCACTGGGACACCTTACGAGCAGTACTTC. Protein product: CASSTGTPYEQYF.